This TCR beta chain was retrieved from a study of Graves' ophthalmopathy and Graves' hyperthyroidism. Germline V gene sequence: CDR1 MDHEN, CDR2 SYDVKM. The germline V and J ends were trimmed by 4 bases and 2 bases, with 14 bases remaining between them. This CDR3 spans 15 amino acids. This clonotype was seen at least ten times. Beta-chain TCR CDR3 regions were amplified from RNA transcripts. Second-round multiplex PCR followed a first-round RT-PCR using HTBI primers. TCRdb independently ran MiXCR on the multiplex PCR reads; one entry per CDR3 protein. Of about 150,000 distinct CDR3 sequences in the sample, approximately 38% are singletons; the top ten hold approximately 6.3%.

The sequence derives from a middle-aged woman with Graves' ophthalmopathy. The sequencing sample was made of peripheral blood. The V call is TRBV28, the J call TRBJ2-5; weak D call: TRBD1 (8 bases). CDR3 sequence (DNA): TGTGCCAGCAGTTCACAGGGGGGGGGACAAGAGACCCAGTACTTC. Its protein product is CASSSQGGGQETQYF.